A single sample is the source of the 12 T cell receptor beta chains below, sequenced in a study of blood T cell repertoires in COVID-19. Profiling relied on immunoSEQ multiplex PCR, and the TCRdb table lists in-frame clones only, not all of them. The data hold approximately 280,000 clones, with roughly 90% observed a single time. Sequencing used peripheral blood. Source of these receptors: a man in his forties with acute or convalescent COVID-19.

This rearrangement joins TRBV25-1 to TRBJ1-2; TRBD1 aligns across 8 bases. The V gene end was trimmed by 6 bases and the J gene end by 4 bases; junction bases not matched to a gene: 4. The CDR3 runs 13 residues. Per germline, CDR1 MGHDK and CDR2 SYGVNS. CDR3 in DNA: TGTGCCAGCAGACTCACAGGGGGCTATGGCTACACCTTC. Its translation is CASRLTGGYGYTF.

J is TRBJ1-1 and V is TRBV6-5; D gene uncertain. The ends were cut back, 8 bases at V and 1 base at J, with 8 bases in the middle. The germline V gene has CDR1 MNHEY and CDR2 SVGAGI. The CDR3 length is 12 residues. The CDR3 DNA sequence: TGTGCCAGCGCTCGGGGGAACACTGAAGCTTTCTTT. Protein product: CASARGNTEAFF.

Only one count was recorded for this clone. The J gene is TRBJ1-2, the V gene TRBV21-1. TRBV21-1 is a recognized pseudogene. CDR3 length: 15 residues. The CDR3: CASSKGGKGLDGYTF. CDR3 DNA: TGTGCCAGCAGCAAAGGAGGGAAAGGATTGGATGGCTACACCTTC.

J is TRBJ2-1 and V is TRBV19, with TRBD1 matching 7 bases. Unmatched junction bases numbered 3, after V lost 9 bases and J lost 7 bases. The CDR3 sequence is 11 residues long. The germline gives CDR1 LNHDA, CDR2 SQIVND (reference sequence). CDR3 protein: CARSGGNEQFF. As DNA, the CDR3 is TGTGCCAGGTCAGGGGGAAATGAGCAGTTCTTC.

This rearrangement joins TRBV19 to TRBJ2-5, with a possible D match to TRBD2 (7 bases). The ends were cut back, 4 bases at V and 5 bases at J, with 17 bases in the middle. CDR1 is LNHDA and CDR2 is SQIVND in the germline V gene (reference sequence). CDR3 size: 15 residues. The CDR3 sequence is CASSKGEGKRETQYF. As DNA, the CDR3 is TGTGCCAGTAGTAAGGGGGAGGGGAAAAGGGAGACCCAGTACTTC.

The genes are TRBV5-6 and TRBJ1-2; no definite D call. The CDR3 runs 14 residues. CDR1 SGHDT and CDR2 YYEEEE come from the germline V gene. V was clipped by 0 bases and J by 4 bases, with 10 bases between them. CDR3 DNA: TGTGCCAGCAGCTTGGCCGGGGTTTCCTATGGCTACACCTTC. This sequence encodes CASSLAGVSYGYTF.

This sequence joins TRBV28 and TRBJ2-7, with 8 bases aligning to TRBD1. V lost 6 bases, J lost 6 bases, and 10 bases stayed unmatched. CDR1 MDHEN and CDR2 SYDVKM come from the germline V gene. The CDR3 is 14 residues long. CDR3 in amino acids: CASSRTGLPSEQYF. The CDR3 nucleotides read TGTGCCAGCAGCCGGACAGGGCTCCCCAGCGAGCAGTACTTC.

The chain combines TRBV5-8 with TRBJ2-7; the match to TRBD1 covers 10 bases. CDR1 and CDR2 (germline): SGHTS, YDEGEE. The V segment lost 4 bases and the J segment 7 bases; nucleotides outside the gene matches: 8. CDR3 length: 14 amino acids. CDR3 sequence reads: CASSTRDRGEEQYF. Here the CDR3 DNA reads TGTGCCAGCAGCACCCGGGACAGGGGAGAAGAGCAGTACTTC.

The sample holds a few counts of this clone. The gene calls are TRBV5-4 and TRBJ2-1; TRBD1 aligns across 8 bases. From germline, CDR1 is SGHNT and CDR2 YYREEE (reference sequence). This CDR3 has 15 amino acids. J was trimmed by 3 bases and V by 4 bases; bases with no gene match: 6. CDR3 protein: CASSPMTGVYNEQFF. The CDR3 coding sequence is TGTGCCAGCAGCCCTATGACAGGGGTCTACAATGAGCAGTTCTTC.

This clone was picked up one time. The CDR3 region is CASRTGTGSTDTQYF. For the CDR3, the DNA is TGTGCCAGTAGAACCGGGACAGGGAGCACAGATACGCAGTATTTT. V gene TRBV19 combines with J gene TRBJ2-3, with TRBD1 matching over 9 bases. There are 15 residues in the CDR3. Germline V gives CDR1 LNHDA, CDR2 SQIVND (reference sequence). The trim removed 6 bases at V and 0 bases at J, leaving 4 bases unmatched.

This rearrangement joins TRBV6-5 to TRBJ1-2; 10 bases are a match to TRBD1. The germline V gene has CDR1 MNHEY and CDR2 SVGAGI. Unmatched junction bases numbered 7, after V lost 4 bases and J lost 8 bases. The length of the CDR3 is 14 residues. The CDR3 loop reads CASSWTGGVGGYTF. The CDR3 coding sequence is TGTGCCAGCAGTTGGACAGGGGGAGTCGGCGGCTACACCTTC.

CDR3 in DNA: TGTGCCAGCAGAAAGGGGGGGAAAGAAAGCACAGATACGCAGTATTTT. This sequence encodes CASRKGGKESTDTQYF. This sequence joins TRBV6-6 and TRBJ2-3; perhaps TRBD2 as D (7 bases). V dropped 6 bases and J dropped 0 bases, with 16 bases sitting between them. This CDR3 comprises 16 residues. Germline V gives CDR1 MNHNY, CDR2 SVGAGI (reference sequence).